This T cell receptor (beta chain) was captured in a study of T cell responses to AZD1222 COVID-19 vaccine. Overall study results and limits: Seropositivity was recorded at baseline in only 6 or 7 AZD1222 recipients. Spike regions recognized by vaccine-associated CD4 TCRs spanned the protein, led by 160-218 and 743-854. Reportedly, nearly half the spike-specific TCRs target unmutated variant regions.

The count of this clone is one. Its antigen is unidentified. The protocol was immunoSEQ multiplex PCR, while the TCRdb copy is restricted to in-frame clones and leaves out a portion. Among around 120,000 clones listed, about 85% were seen once. This CDR3 region has 15 residues. V was trimmed by 8 bases and J by 4 bases, leaving 18 bases between them. CDR1 MNHEY and CDR2 SVGAGI come from the germline V gene. The sequenced sample was peripheral blood, obtained on day 0 of AZD1222 vaccination. This clonotype originated in an adult in good health. The gene calls are TRBV6-5 and TRBJ1-5; D not resolved. The CDR3 bases are TGTGCCAGCTCCACCGAGAGGTTCATGAATCAGCCCCAGCATTTT. Protein sequence: CASSTERFMNQPQHF.